These 17 T cell receptor beta chains came from one sample sequenced in a study of blood T cell repertoires in COVID-19. The repertoire was sequenced with immunoSEQ multiplex PCR; TCRdb's copy has only in-frame clones and lacks some. Among some 220,000 clones, about 86% were seen once, and the ten largest hold approximately 1.3%. Sequencing input: PBMCs or T cells enriched from blood (not recorded which). These receptor sequences come from a woman aged 40 to 50 with acute COVID-19.

V usage is TRBV6-1 and J usage is TRBJ1-6; TRBD1 might be the D (5 bases). This CDR3 region has 15 residues. Germline values: CDR1 MNHNS, CDR2 SASEGT. V lost 1 base to trimming and J lost 10 bases, with 14 bases between them. The CDR3 region has the DNA TGTGCCAGCAGTGAAGGCCGCAGGGTAGGGTCACCCCTCCACTTT. Protein product: CASSEGRRVGSPLHF.

The rearrangement uses TRBV5-1 and TRBJ1-6, with 8 bases lining up with TRBD1. J was trimmed by 7 bases and V by 1 base; bases with no gene match: 1. The CDR3 sequence is 14 residues long. Germline V CDR1 and CDR2: SGHRS, YFSETQ. For the CDR3, the DNA is TGCGCCAGCAGCTTGACAGGGGGAAATTCACCCCTCCACTTT. Translating it yields CASSLTGGNSPLHF.

This clone was seen just once. J is TRBJ2-7 and V is TRBV19, with TRBD2 identical over 12 bases. V lost 3 bases and J lost 5; bases outside the gene matches: 5. Germline CDR1 LNHDA, CDR2 SQIVND (reference sequence). This CDR3 contains 15 residues. Written as DNA, the CDR3 is TGTGCCAGTAGTATTCTAGCGGGGGGGCCCAACGAGCAGTACTTC. This sequence encodes CASSILAGGPNEQYF.

The genes are TRBV5-1 and TRBJ1-6, with TRBD1 matching 9 bases. Germline-derived CDR1 and CDR2 are SGHRS and YFSETQ. This CDR3 has 15 residues. V was clipped by 4 bases and J by 6 bases; unmatched bases: 5. Written as DNA, the CDR3 is TGCGCCAGCAGCCCGGAGACAGGGGGTAATTCACCCCTCCACTTT. Its translation: CASSPETGGNSPLHF.

The chain is built from TRBV3-1 (or the pseudogene TRBV3-2) and TRBJ2-7, with 13 bases fitting TRBD2. The V segment lost 4 bases and the J segment 7 bases; nucleotides outside the gene matches: 4. The germline V gene encodes CDR1 LGHDT and CDR2 YNNKEL (reference sequence). The length of the CDR3 is 14 residues. CDR3 in amino acids: CASSRTSGSGEQYF. The CDR3 DNA reads as TGTGCCAGCAGCCGGACTAGCGGGAGTGGTGAGCAGTACTTC.

The rearrangement links TRBV4-1 to TRBJ2-7; D remains unclear. CDR3 length: 15 residues. The V and J ends lost 0 bases and 4 bases respectively, with 13 bases between them. Germline V lookup: CDR1 MGHRA, CDR2 YSYEKL. CDR3 region: CASSQDSGRLYEQYF. As DNA, the CDR3 is TGCGCCAGCAGCCAAGATAGTGGCAGACTTTACGAGCAGTACTTC.

This clone was picked up a small number of times. The chain joins TRBV2 to TRBJ2-7, with TRBD2 matching 10 bases. J gave up 2 bases and V 3 bases, and 7 bases lay outside the gene matches. Germline V gene data show CDR1 as SNHLY and CDR2 as FYNNEI. The CDR3 contains 16 residues. The CDR3 reads CASSDRTSGYTYEQYF. The CDR3 nucleotides read TGTGCCAGCAGTGACCGGACTAGCGGATATACCTACGAGCAGTACTTC.

The genes are TRBV6-5 and TRBJ1-3; D call uncertain. The CDR3 runs to 14 residues. In germline, CDR1 is MNHEY, CDR2 SVGAGI. Deletions cut 6 bases from V and 1 base from J, with 10 bases between. Here the CDR3 reads CASRTQQSGNTIYF. CDR3 nucleotide sequence: TGTGCCAGCAGGACACAGCAATCTGGAAACACCATATATTTT.

The chain combines TRBV2 with TRBJ2-3; D unresolved. The V end lost 1 base, the J end lost 0 bases, and 11 bases lay between the germline ends. This CDR3 has 16 residues. Germline V gives CDR1 SNHLY, CDR2 FYNNEI. CDR3 DNA sequence: TGTGCCAGCAGTGAAGGTACGGCGGTTAGCACAGATACGCAGTATTTT. It translates to CASSEGTAVSTDTQYF.

This clone was counted a few times. The V call is TRBV4-2, the J call TRBJ2-5; 12 bases match TRBD2. CDR1 is LGHNA and CDR2 is YNFKEQ in the germline V gene. V dropped 0 bases and J dropped 5; count of bases not matched to a gene: 4. The CDR3 covers 16 residues. The CDR3 sequence: CASSQEVLAGGETQYF. The CDR3 DNA sequence: TGTGCCAGCAGCCAAGAGGTTCTAGCGGGGGGGGAGACCCAGTACTTC.

The rearrangement uses TRBV18 and TRBJ1-2; the D is unclear. Germline loops: CDR1 KGHSH, CDR2 LQKENI. The CDR3 sequence is 14 residues long. Trimming removed 3 bases at V and 0 bases at J, with 8 bases between. CDR3 residues: CASSPSDSNYGYTF. Here the CDR3 DNA reads TGTGCCAGCTCACCCAGCGATTCTAACTATGGCTACACCTTC. The variable domain in full, with the rest retrieved from reference TRBV18 and TRBJ1-2, is NAGVMQNPRHLVRRRGQEARLRCSPMKGHSHVYWYRQLPEEGLKFMVYLQKENIIDESGMPKERFSAEFPKEGPSILRIQQVVRGDSAAYFCASSPSDSNYGYTFGSGTRLTVV.

CDR3 region: CASSTSRGDEQFF. The CDR3 DNA sequence: TGTGCCAGCAGTACCAGTAGGGGCGATGAGCAGTTCTTC. This chain joins TRBV2 and TRBJ2-1, with a tentative D call TRBD1 (5 bases). The CDR3 is 13 residues long. Germline V lookup: CDR1 SNHLY, CDR2 FYNNEI. Trimming removed 5 bases at V and 8 bases at J, with 13 bases between.

With respect to this clone: This CDR3 is also generated by other DNA sequences in the sample. V is TRBV19 and J is TRBJ1-2, with unresolved D. The CDR3 covers 13 residues. Germline V CDR1 and CDR2: LNHDA, SQIVND (reference sequence). V was pared by 6 bases and J by 3 bases, with 11 bases between. For the CDR3, the DNA is TGTGCCAGTAGCACCACGGGAGACTATGGCTACACCTTC. It translates to CASSTTGDYGYTF.

This clone was found once. The chain couples TRBV7-9 to TRBJ1-1; D call uncertain. Trimming removed 1 base from V and 1 base from J, with 7 bases in between. This CDR3 is 14 amino acids long. Germline CDR1 SEHNR, CDR2 FQNEAQ (reference sequence). The CDR3 loop is CASSLDSGNTEAFF. CDR3 coding DNA: TGTGCCAGCAGCTTAGATAGTGGGAACACTGAAGCTTTCTTT. Full variable domain (missing parts from reference TRBV7-9 and TRBJ1-1): DTGVSQNPRHKITKRGQNVTFRCDPISEHNRLYWYRQTLGQGPEFLTYFQNEAQLEKSRLLSDRFSAERPKGSFSTLEIQRTEQGDSAMYLCASSLDSGNTEAFFGQGTRLTVV.

The V and J genes are TRBV3-1 (or the pseudogene TRBV3-2) and TRBJ2-7; 8 bases are a match to TRBD1. This CDR3 is 13 amino acids long. Looked up from germline, CDR1 is LGHDT and CDR2 is YNNKEL (reference sequence). The J segment lost 3 bases and the V segment lost 5 bases, leaving 3 bases of the junction unmatched. The DNA of the CDR3 is TGTGCCAGCAGCTTTGGACAGGGCTACGAGCAGTACTTC. Amino acid sequence: CASSFGQGYEQYF.

The rearrangement uses TRBV10-3 and TRBJ1-2; 7 bases are shared with TRBD1. The CDR3 contains 13 residues. Germline assignment: CDR1 ENHRY and CDR2 SYGVKD. V gave up 8 bases and J gave up 1 base; unmatched junction bases: 4. The DNA of the CDR3 is TGTGCCATCCCCCGGGACAGTAACTATGGCTACACCTTC. Protein sequence: CAIPRDSNYGYTF.

There are a few counts of this clone. This sequence joins TRBV7-3 and TRBJ2-7; 9 positions match TRBD1. The CDR3 runs to 15 residues. Germline values: CDR1 SGHTA, CDR2 FQGTGA. Trimming cost V 0 bases and J 4 bases; bases outside gene matches: 4. CDR3 region: CASSLTGQGIYEQYF. Here the CDR3 DNA reads TGTGCCAGCAGCTTAACGGGACAGGGCATTTACGAGCAGTACTTC.